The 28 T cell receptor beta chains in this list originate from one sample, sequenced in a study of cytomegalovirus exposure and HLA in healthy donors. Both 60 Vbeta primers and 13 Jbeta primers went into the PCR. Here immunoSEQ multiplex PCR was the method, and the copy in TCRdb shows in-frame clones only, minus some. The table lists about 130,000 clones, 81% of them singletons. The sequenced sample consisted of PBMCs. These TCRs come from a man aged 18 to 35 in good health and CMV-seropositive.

Written as DNA, the CDR3 is TGCGCCAGCAGCCAAGGATCCCCGTCAGGGGACTATGGCTACACCTTC. Its translation: CASSQGSPSGDYGYTF. The V and J genes are TRBV4-3 and TRBJ1-2, with D maybe TRBD1 (6 bases). The CDR3 length is 16 residues. Germline values: CDR1 LGHNA, CDR2 YSLEER. The V end was cut by 1 base, the J end by 3 bases, with 15 bases between.

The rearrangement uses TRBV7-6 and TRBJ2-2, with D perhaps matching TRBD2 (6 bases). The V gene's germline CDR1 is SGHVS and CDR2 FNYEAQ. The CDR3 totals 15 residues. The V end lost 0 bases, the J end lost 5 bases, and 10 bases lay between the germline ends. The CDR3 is CASSLATSGTGELFF. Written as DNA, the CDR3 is TGTGCCAGCAGCTTAGCGACCAGCGGGACCGGGGAGCTGTTTTTT.

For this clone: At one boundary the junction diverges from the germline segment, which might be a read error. This CDR3 is CASSSDNEQFF. The DNA for the CDR3 is TGTGCCAGCAGCTCCGACAATGAGCAGTTCTTC. This chain uses TRBV7-2 with TRBJ2-1; no clear D. The CDR3 consists of 11 residues. The germline V gene encodes CDR1 SGHTA and CDR2 FQGNSA.

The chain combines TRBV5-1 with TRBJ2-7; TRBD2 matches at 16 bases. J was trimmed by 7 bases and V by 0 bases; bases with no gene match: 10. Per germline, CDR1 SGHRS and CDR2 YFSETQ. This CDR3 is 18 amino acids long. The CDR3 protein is CASSLGGLAGGLEREQYF. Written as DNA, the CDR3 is TGCGCCAGCAGCTTGGGGGGACTAGCGGGAGGGCTGGAAAGGGAGCAGTACTTC.

This CDR3 reads CAWSRVTGDEQYF. The CDR3 DNA reads as TGTGCCTGGAGTAGAGTGACGGGGGACGAGCAGTACTTC. The chain employs TRBV30 and TRBJ2-5, with a possible D match to TRBD2 (6 bases). The J call is doubtful: the DNA matches TRBJ2-7 better. The CDR3 covers 13 residues. Per germline, CDR1 GTSNPN and CDR2 SVGIG (reference sequence).

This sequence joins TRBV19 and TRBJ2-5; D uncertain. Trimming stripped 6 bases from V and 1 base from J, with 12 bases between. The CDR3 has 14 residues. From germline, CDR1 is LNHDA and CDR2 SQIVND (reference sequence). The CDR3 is CASSIQVTQETQYF. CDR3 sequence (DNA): TGTGCCAGTAGCATTCAGGTTACCCAAGAGACCCAGTACTTC.

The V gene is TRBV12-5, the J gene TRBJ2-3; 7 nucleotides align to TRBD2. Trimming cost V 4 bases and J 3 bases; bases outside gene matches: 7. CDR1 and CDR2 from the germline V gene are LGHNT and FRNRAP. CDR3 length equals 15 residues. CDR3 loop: CASGSSGGGTDTQYF. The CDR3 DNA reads TGTGCTAGTGGTTCTTCCGGGGGAGGGACAGATACGCAGTATTTT.

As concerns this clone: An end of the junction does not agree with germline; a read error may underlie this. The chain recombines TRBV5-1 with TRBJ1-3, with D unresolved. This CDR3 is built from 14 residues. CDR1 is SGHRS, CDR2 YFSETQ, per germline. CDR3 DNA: TGCGCCAGCAGCTTGGCTTTGTGGGGAGGATGGCCCTCTTTT. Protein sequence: CASSLALWGGWPSF.

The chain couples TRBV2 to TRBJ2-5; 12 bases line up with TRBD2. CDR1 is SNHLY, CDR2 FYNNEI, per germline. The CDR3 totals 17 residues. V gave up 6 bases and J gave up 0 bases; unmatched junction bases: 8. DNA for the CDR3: TGTGCCAGCAGCTCCATAAGACTAGCGGGGGACCAAGAGACCCAGTACTTC. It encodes CASSSIRLAGDQETQYF.

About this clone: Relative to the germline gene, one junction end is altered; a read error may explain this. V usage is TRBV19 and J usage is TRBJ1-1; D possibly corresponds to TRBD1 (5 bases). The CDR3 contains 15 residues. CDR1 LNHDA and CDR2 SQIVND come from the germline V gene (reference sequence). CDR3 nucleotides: TGTGCCAGTAGTTCATTAAGCTCAGGGAACGCTGAAGCTTTCTTT. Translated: CASSSLSSGNAEAFF.

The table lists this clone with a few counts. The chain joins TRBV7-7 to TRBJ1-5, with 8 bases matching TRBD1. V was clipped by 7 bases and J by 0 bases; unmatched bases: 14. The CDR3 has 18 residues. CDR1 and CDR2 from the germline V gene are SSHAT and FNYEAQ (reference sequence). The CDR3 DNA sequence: TGTGCCAGCACGAACGGACAGGGTTGGACCCATAGCAATCAGCCCCAGCATTTT. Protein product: CASTNGQGWTHSNQPQHF.

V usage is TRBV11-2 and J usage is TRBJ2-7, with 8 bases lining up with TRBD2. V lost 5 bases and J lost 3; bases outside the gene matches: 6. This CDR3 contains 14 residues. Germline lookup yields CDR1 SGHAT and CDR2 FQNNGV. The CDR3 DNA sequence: TGTGCCAGCAGCCGTCCGGCGGGAGGCTACGAGCAGTACTTC. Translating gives CASSRPAGGYEQYF.

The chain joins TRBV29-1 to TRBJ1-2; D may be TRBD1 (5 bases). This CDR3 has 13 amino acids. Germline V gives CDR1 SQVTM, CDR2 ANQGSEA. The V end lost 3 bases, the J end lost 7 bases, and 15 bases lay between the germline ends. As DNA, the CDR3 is TGCAGCGTTGAGTCTCGGGGGGTTGGTGGCTACACCTTC. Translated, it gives CSVESRGVGGYTF.

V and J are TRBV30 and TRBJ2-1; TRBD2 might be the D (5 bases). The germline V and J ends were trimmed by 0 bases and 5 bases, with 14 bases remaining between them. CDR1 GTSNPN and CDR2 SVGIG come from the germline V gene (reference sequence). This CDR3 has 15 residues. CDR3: CAWSVRPGSNNEQFF. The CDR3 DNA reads TGTGCCTGGAGTGTACGGCCGGGATCCAACAATGAGCAGTTCTTC.

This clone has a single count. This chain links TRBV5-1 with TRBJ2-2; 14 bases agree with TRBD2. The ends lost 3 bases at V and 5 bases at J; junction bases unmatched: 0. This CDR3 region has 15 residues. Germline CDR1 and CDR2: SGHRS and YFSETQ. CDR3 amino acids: CASSWTSGRTGELFF. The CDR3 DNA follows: TGCGCCAGCAGCTGGACTAGCGGGAGGACCGGGGAGCTGTTTTTT.

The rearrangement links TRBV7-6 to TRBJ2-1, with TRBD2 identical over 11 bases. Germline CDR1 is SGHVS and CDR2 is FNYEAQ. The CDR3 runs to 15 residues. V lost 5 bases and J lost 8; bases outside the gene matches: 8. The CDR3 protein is CASSSSGGATDEQFF. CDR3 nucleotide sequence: TGTGCCAGCAGCAGTAGCGGGGGGGCCACAGATGAGCAGTTCTTC.

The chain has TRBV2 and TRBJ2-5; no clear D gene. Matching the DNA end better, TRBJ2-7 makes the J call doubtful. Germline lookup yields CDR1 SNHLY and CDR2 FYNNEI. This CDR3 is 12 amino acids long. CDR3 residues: CASSEAASEQYF. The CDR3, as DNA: TGTGCCAGCAGTGAAGCAGCAAGCGAGCAGTACTTC.

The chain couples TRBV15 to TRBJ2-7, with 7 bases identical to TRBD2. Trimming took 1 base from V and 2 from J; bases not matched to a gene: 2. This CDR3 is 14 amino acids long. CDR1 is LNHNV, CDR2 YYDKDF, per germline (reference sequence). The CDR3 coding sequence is TGTGCCACCAGCAGAGGTGCGGGGGCCTACGAGCAGTACTTC. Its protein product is CATSRGAGAYEQYF.

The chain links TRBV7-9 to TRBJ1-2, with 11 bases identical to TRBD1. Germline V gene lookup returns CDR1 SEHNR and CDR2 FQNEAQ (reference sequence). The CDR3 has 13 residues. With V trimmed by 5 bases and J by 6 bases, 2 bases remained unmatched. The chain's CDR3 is CASSAGQGDGYTF. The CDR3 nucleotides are TGTGCCAGCAGCGCGGGACAGGGGGATGGCTACACCTTC.

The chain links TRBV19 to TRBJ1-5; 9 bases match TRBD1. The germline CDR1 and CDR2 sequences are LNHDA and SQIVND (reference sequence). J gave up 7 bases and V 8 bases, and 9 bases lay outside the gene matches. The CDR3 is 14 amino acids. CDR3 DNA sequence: TGTGCCAGTTGTGGGACAGGGAGAACGCAGCCCCAGCATTTT. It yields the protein CASCGTGRTQPQHF. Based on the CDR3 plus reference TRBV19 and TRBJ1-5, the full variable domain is DGGITQSPKYLFRKEGQNVTLSCEQNLNHDAMYWYRQDPGQGLRLIYYSQIVNDFQKGDIAEGYSVSREKKESFPLTVTSAQKNPTAFYLCASCGTGRTQPQHFGDGTRLSIL.

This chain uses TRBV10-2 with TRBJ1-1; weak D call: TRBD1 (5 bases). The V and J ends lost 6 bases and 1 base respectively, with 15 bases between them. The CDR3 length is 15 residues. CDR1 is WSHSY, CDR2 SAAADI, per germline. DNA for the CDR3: TGCGCCAGCAGCTCCGGGGGATGGAGGAACACTGAAGCTTTCTTT. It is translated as CASSSGGWRNTEAFF.

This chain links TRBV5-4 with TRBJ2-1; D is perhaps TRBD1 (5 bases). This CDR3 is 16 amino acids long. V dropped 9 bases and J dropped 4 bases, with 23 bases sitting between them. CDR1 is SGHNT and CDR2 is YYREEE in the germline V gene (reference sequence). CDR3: CATGVTGAPTYNEQFF. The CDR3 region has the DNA TGTGCCACTGGGGTAACAGGCGCCCCTACTTACAATGAGCAGTTCTTC.

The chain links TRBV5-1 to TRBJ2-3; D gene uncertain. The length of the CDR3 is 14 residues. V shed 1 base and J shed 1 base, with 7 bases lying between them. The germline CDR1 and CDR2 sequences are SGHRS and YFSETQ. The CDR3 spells CASSLYYGTDTQYF. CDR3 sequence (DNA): TGCGCCAGCAGCTTGTATTATGGCACAGATACGCAGTATTTT.

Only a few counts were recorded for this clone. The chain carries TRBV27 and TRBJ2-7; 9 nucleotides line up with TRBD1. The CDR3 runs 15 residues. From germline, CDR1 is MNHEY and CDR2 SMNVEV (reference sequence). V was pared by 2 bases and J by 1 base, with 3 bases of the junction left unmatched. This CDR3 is CASSLGTGPSYEQYF. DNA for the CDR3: TGTGCCAGCAGTTTAGGGACAGGGCCATCCTACGAGCAGTACTTC.

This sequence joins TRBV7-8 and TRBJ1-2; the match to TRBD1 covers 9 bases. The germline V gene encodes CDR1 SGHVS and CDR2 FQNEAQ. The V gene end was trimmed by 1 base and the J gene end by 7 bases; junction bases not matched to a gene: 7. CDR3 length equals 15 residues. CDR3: CASSLGAGTGFGYTF. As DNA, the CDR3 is TGTGCCAGCAGCTTAGGGGCCGGGACAGGGTTTGGCTACACCTTC.

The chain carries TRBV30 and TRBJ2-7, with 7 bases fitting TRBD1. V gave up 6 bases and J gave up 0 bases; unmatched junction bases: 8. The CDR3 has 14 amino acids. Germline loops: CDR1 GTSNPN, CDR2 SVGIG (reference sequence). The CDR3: CACKTGFRSYEQYF. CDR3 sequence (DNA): TGTGCCTGCAAGACAGGGTTCCGCTCCTACGAGCAGTACTTC.

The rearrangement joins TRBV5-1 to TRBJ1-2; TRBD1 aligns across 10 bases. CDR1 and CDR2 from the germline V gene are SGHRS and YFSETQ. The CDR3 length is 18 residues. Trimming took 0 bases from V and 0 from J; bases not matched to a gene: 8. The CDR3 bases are TGCGCCAGCAGCTTGGCCGGTGGACAGGGGGACACTAACTATGGCTACACCTTC. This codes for CASSLAGGQGDTNYGYTF.

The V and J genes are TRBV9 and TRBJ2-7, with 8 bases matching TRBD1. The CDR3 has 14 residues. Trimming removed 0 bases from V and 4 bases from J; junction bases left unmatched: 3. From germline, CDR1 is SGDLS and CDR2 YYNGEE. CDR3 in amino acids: CASSVDGQGYEQYF. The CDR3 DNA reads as TGTGCCAGCAGCGTAGACGGACAGGGATACGAGCAGTACTTC.